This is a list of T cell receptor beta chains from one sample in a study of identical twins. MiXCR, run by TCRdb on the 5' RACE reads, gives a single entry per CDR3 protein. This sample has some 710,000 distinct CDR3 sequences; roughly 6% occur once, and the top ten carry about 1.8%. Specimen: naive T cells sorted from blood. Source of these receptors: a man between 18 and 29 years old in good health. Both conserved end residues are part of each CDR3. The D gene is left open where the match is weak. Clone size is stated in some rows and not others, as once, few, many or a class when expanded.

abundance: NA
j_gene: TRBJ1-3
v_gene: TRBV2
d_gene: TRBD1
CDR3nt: TGTGCCAGCAGTGAACAGGGGGCTGGAAACACCATATATTTT
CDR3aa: CASSEQGAGNTIYF

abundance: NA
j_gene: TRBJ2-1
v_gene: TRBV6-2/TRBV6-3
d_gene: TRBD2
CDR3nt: TGTGCCAGCAGACTAGGGAGCGGGAGGGCCGTTAATGAGCAGTTCTTC
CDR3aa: CASRLGSGRAVNEQFF

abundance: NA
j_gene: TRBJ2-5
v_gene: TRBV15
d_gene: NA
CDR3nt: TGTGCCACCACTCCGGAAGCGGCCGGGGGGACCCAGTACTTC
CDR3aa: CATTPEAAGGTQYF

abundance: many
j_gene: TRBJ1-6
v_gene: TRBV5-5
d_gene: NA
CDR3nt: TGTGCCAGCAGCTTGCGTCAACATCCCTCGAGTCAGGGTTCACCCCTCCACTTT
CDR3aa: CASSLRQHPSSQGSPLHF

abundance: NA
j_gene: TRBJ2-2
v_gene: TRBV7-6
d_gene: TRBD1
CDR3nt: TGTGCCAGCAGTCGTTACAGCACAGGGGGCACCGGGGAGCTGTTTTTT
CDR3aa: CASSRYSTGGTGELFF

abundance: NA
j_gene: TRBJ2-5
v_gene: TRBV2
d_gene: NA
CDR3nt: TGTGCCAGCAGTGTTAGGTCGAAGGGCTTCGGAGAGACCCAGTACTTC
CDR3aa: CASSVRSKGFGETQYF

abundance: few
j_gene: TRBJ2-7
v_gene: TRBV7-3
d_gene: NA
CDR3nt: TGTGCCAGCAGCTTAACCGCGAGCGTTACCTACGAGCAGTACTTC
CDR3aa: CASSLTASVTYEQYF

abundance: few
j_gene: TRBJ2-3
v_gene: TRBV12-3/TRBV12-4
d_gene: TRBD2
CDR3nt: TGTGCCAGCAGTTTGGGGACTAGCGGGAGACGGACAGATACGCAGTATTTT
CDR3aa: CASSLGTSGRRTDTQYF

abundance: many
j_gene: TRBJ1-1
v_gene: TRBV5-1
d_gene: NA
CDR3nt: TGCGCCAGCAGCCCGCTCGGGGGAGAGAACACTGAAGCTTTCTTT
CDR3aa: CASSPLGGENTEAFF

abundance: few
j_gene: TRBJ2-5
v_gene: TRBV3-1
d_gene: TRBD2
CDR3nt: TGTGCCAGCAGCCGCCCGGGACTAGCGGGAGGAAAGACCCAGTACTTC
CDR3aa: CASSRPGLAGGKTQYF

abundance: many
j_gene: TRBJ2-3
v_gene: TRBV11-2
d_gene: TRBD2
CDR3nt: TGTGCCAGCAGCCGTCGGACTAGCGGGAGACTCACAGATACGCAGTATTTT
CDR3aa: CASSRRTSGRLTDTQYF

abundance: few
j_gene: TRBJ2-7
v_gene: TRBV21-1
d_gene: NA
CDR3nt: TGTGCCAGCAGCGCGACGCGGGCAGGTCGTCCCTACGAGCAGTACTTC
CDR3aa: CASSATRAGRPYEQYF

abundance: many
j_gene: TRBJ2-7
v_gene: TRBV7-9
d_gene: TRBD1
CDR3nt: TGTGCCAGCAGCTTTCCGGGGGACAGGTACGAGCAGTACTTC
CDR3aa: CASSFPGDRYEQYF

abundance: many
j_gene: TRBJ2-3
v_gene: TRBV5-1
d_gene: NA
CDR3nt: TGCGCCAGCAGCTTACTAAGGGGGCGGGAAGATACGCAGTATTTT
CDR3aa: CASSLLRGREDTQYF

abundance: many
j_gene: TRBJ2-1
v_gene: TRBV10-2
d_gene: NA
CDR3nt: TGCGCCAGCAGTGAGGGGGCACCTTACAATGAGCAGTTCTTC
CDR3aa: CASSEGAPYNEQFF

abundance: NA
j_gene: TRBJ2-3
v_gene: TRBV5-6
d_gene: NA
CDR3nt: TGTGCCAGCAGCTCCCCTCCCACAGATACGCAGTATTTT
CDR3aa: CASSSPPTDTQYF

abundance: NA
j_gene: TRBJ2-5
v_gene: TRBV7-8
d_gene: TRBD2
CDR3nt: TGTGCCAGCAGCTTAGCCGGCGGGAGATACCCCGAGACCCAGTACTTC
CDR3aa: CASSLAGGRYPETQYF

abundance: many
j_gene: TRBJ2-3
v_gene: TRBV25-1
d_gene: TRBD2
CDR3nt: TGTGCCAGCAGTGCGGACTACGGGAGGGCCAGCGCAGATACGCAGTATTTT
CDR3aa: CASSADYGRASADTQYF

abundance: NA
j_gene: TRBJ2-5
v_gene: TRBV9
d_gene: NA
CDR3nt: TGTGCCAGCAGCGGACCCGGGACCGAAGAGACCCAGTACTTC
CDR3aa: CASSGPGTEETQYF

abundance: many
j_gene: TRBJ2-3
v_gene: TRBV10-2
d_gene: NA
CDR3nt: TGCGCCAGCAGTAAAATGCGGGCGGGCACAGATACGCAGTATTTT
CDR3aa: CASSKMRAGTDTQYF

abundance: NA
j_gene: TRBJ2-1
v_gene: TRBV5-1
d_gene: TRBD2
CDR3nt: TGCGCCAGTCATAGCGGGAGCTCCTACAATGAGCAGTTCTTC
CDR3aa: CASHSGSSYNEQFF

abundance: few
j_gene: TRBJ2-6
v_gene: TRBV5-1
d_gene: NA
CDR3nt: TGCGCCAGCAGCTTTTGGAAGGCTGGGGCCAACGTCCTGACTTTC
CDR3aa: CASSFWKAGANVLTF

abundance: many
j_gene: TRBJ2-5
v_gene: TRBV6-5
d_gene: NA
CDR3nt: TGTGCCAGCAGTTACTCGCGTGCAGGGGGGGGAACCCAGTACTTC
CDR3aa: CASSYSRAGGGTQYF

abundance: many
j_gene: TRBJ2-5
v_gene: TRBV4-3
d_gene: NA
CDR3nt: TGCGCCAGCAGCCACGGGAGTGGGGAGACCCAGTACTTC
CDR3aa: CASSHGSGETQYF

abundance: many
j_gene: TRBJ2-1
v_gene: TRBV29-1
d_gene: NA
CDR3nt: TGCAGCGTTGAAGCCCTTAACAATGAGCAGTTCTTC
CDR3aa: CSVEALNNEQFF

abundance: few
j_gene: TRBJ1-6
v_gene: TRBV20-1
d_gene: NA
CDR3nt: TGCAGTGCTAGAATTGGACAGACTAATTCACCCCTCCACTTT
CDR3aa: CSARIGQTNSPLHF

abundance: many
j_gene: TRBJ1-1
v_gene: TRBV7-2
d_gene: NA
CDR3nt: TGTGCCAGCAGCTTATTAGGGGGATACATCGAAGCTTTCTTT
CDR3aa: CASSLLGGYIEAFF

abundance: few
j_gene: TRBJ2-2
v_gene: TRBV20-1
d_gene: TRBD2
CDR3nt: TGCAGTGCTAGAGGTTTGGCGGGAGACGGTACCGGGGAGCTGTTTTTT
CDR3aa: CSARGLAGDGTGELFF

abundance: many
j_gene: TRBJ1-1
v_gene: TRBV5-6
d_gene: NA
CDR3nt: TGTGCCAGCGGAGGGGACGGGATCACTGAAGCTTTCTTT
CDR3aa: CASGGDGITEAFF

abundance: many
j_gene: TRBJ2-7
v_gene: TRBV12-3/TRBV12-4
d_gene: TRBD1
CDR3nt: TGTGCCAGCAGTTCCGACAGGGGCTCCTACGAGCAGTACTTC
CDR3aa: CASSSDRGSYEQYF

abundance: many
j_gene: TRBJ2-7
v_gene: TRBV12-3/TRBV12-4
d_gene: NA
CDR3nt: TGTGCCAGCAGTTTAGCGGGAGCCCGCGAGCAGTACTTC
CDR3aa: CASSLAGAREQYF

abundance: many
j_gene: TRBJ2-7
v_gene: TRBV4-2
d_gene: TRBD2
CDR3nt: TGTGCCAGCAGCCAAGTTACTAGCGGGAGGGCCTACGAGCAGTACTTC
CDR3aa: CASSQVTSGRAYEQYF

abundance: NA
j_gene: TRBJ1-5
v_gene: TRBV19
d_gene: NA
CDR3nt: TGTGCCAGTAGGGCCCAGGTTTATAGCAATCAGCCCCAGCATTTT
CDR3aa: CASRAQVYSNQPQHF

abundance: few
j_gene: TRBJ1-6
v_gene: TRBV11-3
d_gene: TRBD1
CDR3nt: TGTGCCAGCAGCTTTTTAAGAGGGGGCGCTTCCTATAATTCACCCCTCCACTTT
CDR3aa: CASSFLRGGASYNSPLHF

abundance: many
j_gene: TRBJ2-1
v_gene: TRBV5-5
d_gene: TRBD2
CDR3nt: TGTGCCAGCAGCCCACGAATGACTAGCGGGAGGTTTAATGAGCAGTTCTTC
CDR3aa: CASSPRMTSGRFNEQFF

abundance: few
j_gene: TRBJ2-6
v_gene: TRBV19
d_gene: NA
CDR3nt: TGTGCCAGTAGTATTCCCCTTAGCGAGGCTGGGGCCAACGTCCTGACTTTC
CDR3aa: CASSIPLSEAGANVLTF

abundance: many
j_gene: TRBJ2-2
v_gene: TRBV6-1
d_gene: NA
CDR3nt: TGTGCCAGCAGTGAGGAGGGCAGGAGGTCCGGGGAGCTGTTTTTT
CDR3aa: CASSEEGRRSGELFF

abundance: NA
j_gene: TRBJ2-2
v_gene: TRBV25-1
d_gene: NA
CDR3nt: TGTGCCAGCAGTCACCTCCCTTTGGACACCGGGGAGCTGTTTTTT
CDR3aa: CASSHLPLDTGELFF

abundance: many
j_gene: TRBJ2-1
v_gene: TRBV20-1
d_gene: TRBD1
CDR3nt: TGCAGTGCTAGTTGGACAGGGTCCCTTTTAAAGGGTGAGCAGTTCTTC
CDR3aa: CSASWTGSLLKGEQFF

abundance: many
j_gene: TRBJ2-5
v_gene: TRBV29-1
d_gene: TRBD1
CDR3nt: TGCAGCGTTGAAGATTACCAAGACAGGGACCGGGAGACCCAGTACTTC
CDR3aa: CSVEDYQDRDRETQYF

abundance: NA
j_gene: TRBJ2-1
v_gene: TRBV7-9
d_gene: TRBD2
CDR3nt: TGTGCCAGCAGCTTTGGCGGGGGGGAGAATGAGCAGTTCTTC
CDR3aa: CASSFGGGENEQFF

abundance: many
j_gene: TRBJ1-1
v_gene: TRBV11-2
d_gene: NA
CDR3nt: TGTGCCAGCAGCCCCCTTATGCGGGTTGAAGCTTTCTTT
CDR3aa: CASSPLMRVEAFF

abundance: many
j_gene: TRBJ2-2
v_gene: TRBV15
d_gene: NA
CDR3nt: TGTGCCACACGTGTGCCGGAGAACACCGGGGAGCTGTTTTTT
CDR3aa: CATRVPENTGELFF

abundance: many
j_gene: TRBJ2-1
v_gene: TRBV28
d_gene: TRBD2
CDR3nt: TGTGCCAGCAGTTCACCAGCGGGAGGGAACAATGAGCAGTTCTTC
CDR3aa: CASSSPAGGNNEQFF

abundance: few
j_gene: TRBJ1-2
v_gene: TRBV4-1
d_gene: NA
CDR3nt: TGCGCCAGCAGCCCACTTTTCCGGGACAACCCTAACTATGGCTACACCTTC
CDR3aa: CASSPLFRDNPNYGYTF

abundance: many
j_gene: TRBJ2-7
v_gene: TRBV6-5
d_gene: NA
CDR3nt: TGTGCCAGCAGTTTATCAGGGGTTAGCCTCTCCTACGAGCAGTACTTC
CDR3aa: CASSLSGVSLSYEQYF